One sample yielded the 31 T cell receptor beta chains listed below, sequenced in a study of blood T cell repertoires in COVID-19. Sequencing used immunoSEQ multiplex PCR; TCRdb keeps in-frame clones, though not all of them. The data show over 250,000 clones, approximately 88% seen once. The sample was peripheral blood. These receptors originate from a human donor with COVID-19, enrolled during active disease. The donor label of this sample is uncertain.

V usage is TRBV10-3 and J usage is TRBJ2-2; possibly TRBD2 for D (5 bases). The CDR3 is made up of 14 amino acids. V lost 4 bases and J 1 base, leaving 7 bases between the germline ends. The germline V gene encodes CDR1 ENHRY and CDR2 SYGVKD. CDR3: CAISAGLNTGELFF. CDR3 bases: TGTGCCATCAGTGCAGGACTGAACACCGGGGAGCTGTTTTTT.

The genes are TRBV27 and TRBJ2-1, with a weak D call TRBD1 (5 bases). Germline-derived CDR1 and CDR2 are MNHEY and SMNVEV (reference sequence). V was pared by 6 bases and J by 9 bases, with 24 bases between. CDR3 size: 16 residues. CDR3 bases: TGTGCCAGCAGGACCCTAGGGGCGGCCACGACAATTGAGCAGTTCTTC. Translated, it gives CASRTLGAATTIEQFF.

The gene calls are TRBV7-8 and TRBJ2-2; no definite D call. The germline V gene has CDR1 SGHVS and CDR2 FQNEAQ. The CDR3 spans 10 residues. V dropped 6 bases and J dropped 7 bases, with 3 bases sitting between them. The CDR3 bases are TGTGCCAGCAGTAGCGGGGAGCTGTTTTTT. Its protein product is CASSSGELFF. The full variable domain, rest sourced from reference TRBV7-8 and TRBJ2-2, is GAGVSQSPRYKVAKRGQDVALRCDPISGHVSLFWYQQALGQGPEFLTYFQNEAQLDKSGLPSDRFFAERPEGSVSTLKIQRTQQEDSAVYLCASSSGELFFGEGSRLTVL.

The chain carries TRBV28 and TRBJ1-6; D is perhaps TRBD1 (5 bases). V lost 2 bases, J lost 9 bases, and 17 bases lay in between. The CDR3 runs 16 residues. Germline values: CDR1 MDHEN, CDR2 SYDVKM. The CDR3 loop reads CASSLGTALITSPLHF. The CDR3 DNA reads as TGTGCCAGCAGTTTAGGGACTGCCCTAATTACTTCACCCCTCCACTTT.

This clone came up a few times. V usage is TRBV6-5 and J usage is TRBJ1-2; 8 bases fit TRBD1. V trimming: 6 bases; J trimming: 7 bases; junction bases outside the gene matches: 10. The CDR3 contains 14 residues. Per germline, CDR1 MNHEY and CDR2 SVGAGI. This chain's CDR3 is CASSRDRILGGYTF. The CDR3 DNA follows: TGTGCCAGCAGCCGGGACAGGATTTTAGGTGGCTACACCTTC.

This sequence joins TRBV10-3 and TRBJ1-5; the D gene is possibly TRBD1 (5 bases). Trimming stripped 7 bases from V and 2 bases from J, with 9 bases between. The germline gives CDR1 ENHRY, CDR2 SYGVKD. This CDR3 contains 13 residues. This CDR3 is CAITGGRNQPQHF. CDR3 DNA sequence: TGTGCCATCACGGGGGGTCGCAATCAGCCCCAGCATTTT.

The chain is built from TRBV7-2 and TRBJ1-5; D might be TRBD1 (6 bases). CDR1 SGHTA and CDR2 FQGNSA come from the germline V gene. Trimming took off 5 bases at V and 5 bases at J, with 13 bases between the two ends. The CDR3 has 14 residues. The DNA of the CDR3 is TGTGCCAGCAGCGCGACAGGAGCCGATCAGCCCCAGCATTTT. It encodes CASSATGADQPQHF.

This chain joins TRBV27 and TRBJ1-1, with 7 bases fitting TRBD1. CDR3 size: 14 residues. CDR1 and CDR2 from the germline V gene are MNHEY and SMNVEV (reference sequence). V was pared by 4 bases and J by 0 bases, with 2 bases of the junction left unmatched. The CDR3 loop reads CASSSGGLNTEAFF. The CDR3 region has the DNA TGTGCCAGCAGTTCAGGGGGTTTGAACACTGAAGCTTTCTTT.

The CDR3 sequence: CASSSLTSGYEQYF. The CDR3 DNA follows: TGTGCCAGCAGCTCACTTACTAGCGGCTACGAGCAGTACTTC. This chain connects TRBV7-9 to TRBJ2-7; 8 bases match TRBD2. Germline V gives CDR1 SEHNR, CDR2 FQNEAQ (reference sequence). The J segment lost 3 bases and the V segment lost 4 bases, leaving 5 bases of the junction unmatched. The CDR3 sequence is 14 residues long. The full variable domain, its missing parts supplied by reference TRBV7-9 and TRBJ2-7, is DTGVSQNPRHKITKRGQNVTFRCDPISEHNRLYWYRQTLGQGPEFLTYFQNEAQLEKSRLLSDRFSAERPKGSFSTLEIQRTEQGDSAMYLCASSSLTSGYEQYFGPGTRLTVT.

The chain couples TRBV7-2 to TRBJ2-1; unclear D gene. The V gene's germline CDR1 is SGHTA and CDR2 FQGNSA. Trimming took 5 bases from V and 4 from J, leaving 6 bases between them. The CDR3 runs 12 residues. The CDR3 sequence: CASSPRYNEQFF. The CDR3 DNA is TGTGCCAGCAGCCCGAGATACAATGAGCAGTTCTTC.

The chain combines TRBV5-1 with TRBJ2-7; tentative D call: TRBD1 (6 bases). Germline lookup yields CDR1 SGHRS and CDR2 YFSETQ. V was clipped by 7 bases and J by 1 base, with 18 bases between them. The CDR3 is 15 amino acids. The CDR3 DNA sequence: TGCGCCAGCTATCCTACCCAGGACAGTTCCTACGAGCAGTACTTC. Its translation: CASYPTQDSSYEQYF.

The gene calls are TRBV28 and TRBJ2-7; D is possibly TRBD2 (5 bases). The V end was cut by 2 bases, the J end by 11 bases, with 22 bases between. The CDR3 loop spans 15 amino acids. Germline CDR1 is MDHEN and CDR2 is SYDVKM. CDR3 protein: CASSLGGEVRRREYF. In nucleotides, the CDR3 is TGTGCCAGCAGTTTAGGAGGAGAAGTACGGCGAAGGGAGTACTTC.

The V call is TRBV12-3 or TRBV12-4, the J call TRBJ1-2; D is unresolved. With 3 bases removed from V and 2 bases from J, the gap between germline ends came to 7 bases. CDR3 length: 13 amino acids. The CDR3 nucleotides are TGTGCCAGCAGTTTTGAACGGAACTATGGCTACACCTTC. This codes for CASSFERNYGYTF.

The rearrangement links TRBV5-1 to TRBJ1-2; the match to TRBD1 covers 7 bases. The junction had 0 bases not matched to a gene; V was cut back by 2 bases and J by 2 bases. This CDR3 contains 13 residues. Germline V gene lookup returns CDR1 SGHRS and CDR2 YFSETQ. The CDR3 bases are TGCGCCAGCAGCTTACAGGGGAACTATGGCTACACCTTC. Translation gives CASSLQGNYGYTF.

Ten or more counts support this clone. The genes are TRBV11-2 and TRBJ2-7; D is undetermined. The V gene lost 0 bases and the J gene lost 2 bases, with 11 bases spanning the gap. Germline V lookup: CDR1 SGHAT, CDR2 FQNNGV. The CDR3 runs 15 residues. Written as DNA, the CDR3 is TGTGCCAGCAGCTTAGAGATTGGCAGGACCTACGAGCAGTACTTC. This codes for CASSLEIGRTYEQYF.

This chain joins TRBV4-1 and TRBJ2-5; 10 bases are shared with TRBD2. Germline-derived CDR1 and CDR2 are MGHRA and YSYEKL. Losses at the gene ends were 0 bases for V and 3 bases for J; bases not matched to a gene: 13. The CDR3 is 19 residues long. The DNA for the CDR3 is TGCGCCAGCAGCCAAGATGGCTGGCCTAGCGGGAGTTGGGAAGAGACCCAGTACTTC. The encoded protein is CASSQDGWPSGSWEETQYF.

This chain connects TRBV6-5 to TRBJ2-2; 7 positions agree with TRBD2. The germline CDR1 and CDR2 sequences are MNHEY and SVGAGI. Germline trimming cut 6 bases from V and 3 bases from J; bases unmatched to any gene: 7. The CDR3 is 15 residues long. In DNA, the CDR3 is TGTGCCAGCAGGGGCTGGCGGGAGCACACCGGGGAGCTGTTTTTT. This gives the protein CASRGWREHTGELFF.

The V call is TRBV30, the J call TRBJ2-1; no firm D call. The ends were cut back, 6 bases at V and 0 bases at J, with 3 bases in the middle. Germline values: CDR1 GTSNPN, CDR2 SVGIG (reference sequence). The CDR3 covers 11 residues. CDR3 loop: CACSSYNEQFF. CDR3 nucleotide sequence: TGTGCCTGTAGCTCCTACAATGAGCAGTTCTTC.

The V and J genes are TRBV6-5 and TRBJ2-4, with D maybe TRBD1 (6 bases). V lost 6 bases to trimming and J lost 7 bases, with 13 bases between them. Germline V gene lookup returns CDR1 MNHEY and CDR2 SVGAGI. CDR3 length equals 13 residues. The CDR3 sequence is CASSRQALNIQYF. Written as DNA, the CDR3 is TGTGCCAGCAGCCGACAGGCGCTTAACATTCAGTACTTC.

The chain links TRBV28 to TRBJ1-1; TRBD1 matches 7 bases. The CDR3 is made up of 14 amino acids. The germline V gene has CDR1 MDHEN and CDR2 SYDVKM. V was pared by 6 bases and J by 2 bases, with 6 bases of the junction left unmatched. The CDR3 protein is CASRPTGDNTEAFF. CDR3 bases: TGTGCCAGCAGACCAACAGGGGACAACACTGAAGCTTTCTTT.

This rearrangement joins TRBV25-1 to TRBJ2-6; 11 bases fit TRBD1. This CDR3 has 16 amino acids. Looked up from germline, CDR1 is MGHDK and CDR2 is SYGVNS. V shed 8 bases, J shed 0 bases, and the junction held 3 bases outside the gene matches. CDR3 loop: CASSGTGGSGANVLTF. For the CDR3, the DNA is TGTGCCAGCTCCGGGACAGGGGGCTCTGGGGCCAACGTCCTGACTTTC.

A remark on this clone: Since a far larger clone is one base different, this is likely a read error. This chain uses TRBV14 with TRBJ1-1; no reliable D call. Germline assignment: CDR1 SGHDN and CDR2 FVKESK. The V end lost 5 bases, the J end lost 3 bases, and 4 bases lay between the germline ends. The CDR3 spans 11 residues. This CDR3 reads CASSGHTEAFF. As DNA, the CDR3 is TGTGCCAGCAGCGGGCACACTGAAGCTTTCTTT.

The V call is TRBV28, the J call TRBJ1-6; 7 bases agree with TRBD1. Germline CDR1 and CDR2: MDHEN and SYDVKM. V dropped 11 bases and J dropped 7; count of bases not matched to a gene: 14. The CDR3 length is 15 residues. CDR3 loop: CAVPNTGTANSPLHF. The CDR3 DNA reads as TGTGCCGTCCCCAATACCGGGACAGCAAATTCACCCCTCCACTTT.

The chain joins TRBV5-5 to TRBJ2-5; maybe TRBD2 (6 bases). The germline V gene has CDR1 SGHKS and CDR2 YYEKEE (reference sequence). Trimming cost V 2 bases and J 4 bases, with 12 bases left between them. The CDR3 is made up of 14 amino acids. CDR3 sequence reads: CASSFGGSTETQYF. The CDR3 DNA sequence: TGTGCCAGCAGCTTCGGGGGTTCGACAGAGACCCAGTACTTC.

This chain links TRBV10-1 with TRBJ2-7; a possible D gene is TRBD1 (5 bases). The ends were cut back, 7 bases at V and 5 bases at J, with 12 bases in the middle. The CDR3 length is 12 residues. Germline V lookup: CDR1 WNHNN, CDR2 SYGVQD (reference sequence). CDR3 DNA: TGCGCCAGCATTCCGGACACCCACGAGCAGTACTTC. It specifies CASIPDTHEQYF.

This rearrangement joins TRBV3-1 (or the pseudogene TRBV3-2) to TRBJ2-2; D is ambiguous. V was clipped by 4 bases and J by 7 bases, with 7 bases between them. The CDR3 length is 12 residues. CDR1 is LGHDT and CDR2 is YNNKEL in the germline V gene (reference sequence). CDR3 loop: CASSPYYGELFF. Written as DNA, the CDR3 is TGTGCCAGCAGCCCCTATTACGGGGAGCTGTTTTTT.

The chain has TRBV12-5 and TRBJ2-4; 11 bases align to TRBD2. The germline gives CDR1 LGHNT, CDR2 FRNRAP. J gave up 1 base and V 5 bases, and 4 bases lay outside the gene matches. The CDR3 extends over 16 amino acids. The CDR3 is CASGLTSGSAKNIQYF. The CDR3 nucleotides are TGTGCTAGTGGTCTCACTAGCGGGAGCGCCAAAAACATTCAGTACTTC.

About this clone itself: Different DNA sequences within this sample yield the same CDR3. The genes are TRBV3-1 (or the pseudogene TRBV3-2) and TRBJ1-1; D perhaps matches TRBD1 (6 bases). The V gene's germline CDR1 is LGHDT and CDR2 YNNKEL (reference sequence). This CDR3 is built from 14 residues. V was clipped by 1 base and J by 2 bases, with 8 bases between them. The CDR3 reads CASSQAQGNTEAFF. For the CDR3, the DNA is TGTGCCAGCAGCCAAGCACAGGGTAACACTGAAGCTTTCTTT.

V gene TRBV28 combines with J gene TRBJ2-2; 8 bases are shared with TRBD1. This CDR3 comprises 14 residues. The junction had 8 bases not matched to a gene; V was cut back by 10 bases and J by 4 bases. Germline CDR1 reads MDHEN; CDR2 reads SYDVKM. CDR3 sequence reads: CATNTGGSTGELFF. CDR3 sequence (DNA): TGTGCCACTAATACAGGGGGATCCACCGGGGAGCTGTTTTTT.

The CDR3: CAWMGLAGGRESYNEQFF. In DNA, the CDR3 is TGTGCCTGGATGGGACTAGCGGGAGGGCGAGAATCCTACAATGAGCAGTTCTTC. The gene calls are TRBV30 and TRBJ2-1; 16 bases are shared with TRBD2. V trimming: 4 bases; J trimming: 1 base; junction bases outside the gene matches: 7. The CDR3 extends over 18 amino acids. CDR1 is GTSNPN and CDR2 is SVGIG in the germline V gene (reference sequence).

The V gene is TRBV5-1, the J gene TRBJ2-1; 8 nucleotides agree with TRBD2. The length of the CDR3 is 15 residues. V lost 0 bases to trimming and J lost 6 bases; unmatched junction nucleotides: 5. Per the germline V gene, CDR1 is SGHRS and CDR2 is YFSETQ. This CDR3 reads CASSLVAGKSNEQFF. DNA of the CDR3: TGCGCCAGCAGCTTGGTAGCGGGGAAAAGCAATGAGCAGTTCTTC. Together with reference TRBV5-1 and TRBJ2-1, the CDR3 gives the full variable domain: KAGVTQTPRYLIKTRGQQVTLSCSPISGHRSVSWYQQTPGQGLQFLFEYFSETQRNKGNFPGRFSGRQFSNSRSEMNVSTLELGDSALYLCASSLVAGKSNEQFFGPGTRLTVL.